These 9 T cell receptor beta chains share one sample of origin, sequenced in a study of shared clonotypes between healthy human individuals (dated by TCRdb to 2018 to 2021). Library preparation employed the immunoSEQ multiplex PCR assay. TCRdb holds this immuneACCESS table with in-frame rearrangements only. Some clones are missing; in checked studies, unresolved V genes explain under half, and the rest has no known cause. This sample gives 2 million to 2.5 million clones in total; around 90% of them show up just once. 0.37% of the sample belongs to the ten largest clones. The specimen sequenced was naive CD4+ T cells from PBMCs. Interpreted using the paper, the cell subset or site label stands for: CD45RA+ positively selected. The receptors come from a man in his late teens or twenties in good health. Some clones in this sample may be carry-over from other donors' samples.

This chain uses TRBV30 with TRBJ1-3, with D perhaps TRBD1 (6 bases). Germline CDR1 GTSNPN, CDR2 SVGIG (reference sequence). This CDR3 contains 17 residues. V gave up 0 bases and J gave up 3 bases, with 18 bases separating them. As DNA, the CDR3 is TGTGCCTGGAGTGTCCACCGACAAGGGGGTGGTGGAAACACCATATATTTT. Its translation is CAWSVHRQGGGGNTIYF. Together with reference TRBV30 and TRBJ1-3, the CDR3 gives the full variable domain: SQTIHQWPATLVQPVGSPLSLECTVEGTSNPNLYWYRQAAGRGLQLLFYSVGIGQISSEVPQNLSASRPQDRQFILSSKKLLLSDSGFYLCAWSVHRQGGGGNTIYFGEGSWLTVV.

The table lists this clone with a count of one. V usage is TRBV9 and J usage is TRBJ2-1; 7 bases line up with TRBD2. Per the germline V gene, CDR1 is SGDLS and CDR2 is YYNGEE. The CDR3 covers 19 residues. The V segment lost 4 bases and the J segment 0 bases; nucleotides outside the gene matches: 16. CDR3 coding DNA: TGTGCCAGCAGCCTTAGCGCTAGCGGAGATAGAAGCTCCTACAATGAGCAGTTCTTC. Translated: CASSLSASGDRSSYNEQFF.

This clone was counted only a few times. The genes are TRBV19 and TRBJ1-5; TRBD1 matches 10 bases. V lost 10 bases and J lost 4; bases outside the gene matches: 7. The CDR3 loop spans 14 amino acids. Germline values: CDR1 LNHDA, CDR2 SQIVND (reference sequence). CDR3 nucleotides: TGTGCCACTTGGGACAGGGGCAAAAATCAGCCCCAGCATTTT. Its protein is CATWDRGKNQPQHF.

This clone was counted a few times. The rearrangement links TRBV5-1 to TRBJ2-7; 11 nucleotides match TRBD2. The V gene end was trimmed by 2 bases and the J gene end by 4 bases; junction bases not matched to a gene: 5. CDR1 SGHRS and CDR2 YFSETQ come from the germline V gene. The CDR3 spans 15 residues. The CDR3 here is CASSFLLAGAYEQYF. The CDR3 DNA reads TGCGCCAGCAGCTTCCTACTAGCGGGAGCTTACGAGCAGTACTTC.

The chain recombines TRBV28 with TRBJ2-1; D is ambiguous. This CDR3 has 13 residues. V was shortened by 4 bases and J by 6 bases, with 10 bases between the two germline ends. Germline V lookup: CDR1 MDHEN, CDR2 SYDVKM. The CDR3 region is CASSSRLFNEQFF. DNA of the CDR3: TGTGCCAGCAGTTCGAGACTCTTCAATGAGCAGTTCTTC.

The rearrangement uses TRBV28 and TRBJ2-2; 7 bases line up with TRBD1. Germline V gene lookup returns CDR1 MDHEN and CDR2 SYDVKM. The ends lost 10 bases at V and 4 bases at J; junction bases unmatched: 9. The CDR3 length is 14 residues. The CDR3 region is CATKGQLRTGELFF. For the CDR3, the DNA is TGTGCCACAAAGGGACAGTTGCGCACCGGGGAGCTGTTTTTT.

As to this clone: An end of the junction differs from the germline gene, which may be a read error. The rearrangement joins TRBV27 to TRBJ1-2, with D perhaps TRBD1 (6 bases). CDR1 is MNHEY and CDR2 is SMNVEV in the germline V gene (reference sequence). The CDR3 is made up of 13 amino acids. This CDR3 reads CASGGGQTTLTSF. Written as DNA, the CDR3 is TGTGCCAGCGGGGGAGGACAGACCACTCTAACATCTTTC.

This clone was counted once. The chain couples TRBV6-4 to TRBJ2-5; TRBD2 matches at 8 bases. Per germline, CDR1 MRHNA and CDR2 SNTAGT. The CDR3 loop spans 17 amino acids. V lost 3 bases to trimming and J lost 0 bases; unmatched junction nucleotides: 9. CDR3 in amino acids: CASSDPLAGQYQETQYF. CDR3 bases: TGTGCCAGCAGTGATCCTCTAGCGGGTCAGTACCAAGAGACCCAGTACTTC.

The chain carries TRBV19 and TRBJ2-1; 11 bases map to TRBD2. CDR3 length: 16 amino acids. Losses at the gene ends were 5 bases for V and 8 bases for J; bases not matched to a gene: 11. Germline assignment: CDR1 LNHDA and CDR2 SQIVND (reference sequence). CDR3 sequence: CASSSRLAGFIDEQFF. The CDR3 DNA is TGTGCCAGTAGTTCCCGACTAGCGGGATTTATCGATGAGCAGTTCTTC.